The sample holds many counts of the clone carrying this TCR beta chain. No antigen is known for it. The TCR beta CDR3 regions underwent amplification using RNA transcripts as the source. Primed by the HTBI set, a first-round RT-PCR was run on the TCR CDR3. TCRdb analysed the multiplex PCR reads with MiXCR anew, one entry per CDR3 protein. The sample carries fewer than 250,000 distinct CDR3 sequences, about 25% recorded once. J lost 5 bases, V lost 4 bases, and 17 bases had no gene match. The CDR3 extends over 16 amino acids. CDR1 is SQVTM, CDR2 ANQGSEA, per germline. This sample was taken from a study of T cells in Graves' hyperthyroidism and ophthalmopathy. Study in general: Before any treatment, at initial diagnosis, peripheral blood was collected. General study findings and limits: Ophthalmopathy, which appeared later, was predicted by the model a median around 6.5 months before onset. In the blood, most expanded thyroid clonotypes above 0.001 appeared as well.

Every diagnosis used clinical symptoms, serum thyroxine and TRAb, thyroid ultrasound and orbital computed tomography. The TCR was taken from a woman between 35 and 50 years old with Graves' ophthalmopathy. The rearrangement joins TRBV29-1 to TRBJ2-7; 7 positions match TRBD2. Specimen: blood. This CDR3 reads CSVGGLGGSSGDEQYF. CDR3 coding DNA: TGCAGCGTTGGTGGTTTGGGCGGGAGTTCCGGAGACGAGCAGTACTTC.